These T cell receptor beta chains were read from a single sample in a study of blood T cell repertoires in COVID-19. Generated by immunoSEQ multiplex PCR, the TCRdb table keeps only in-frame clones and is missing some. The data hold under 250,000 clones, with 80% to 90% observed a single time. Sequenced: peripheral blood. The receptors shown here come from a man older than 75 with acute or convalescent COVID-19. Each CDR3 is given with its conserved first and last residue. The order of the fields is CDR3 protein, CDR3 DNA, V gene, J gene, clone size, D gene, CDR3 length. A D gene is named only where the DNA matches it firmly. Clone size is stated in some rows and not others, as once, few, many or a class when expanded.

CASSLPGVLYNEQFF	TGTGCCAGCAGTTTACCGGGAGTCCTATACAATGAGCAGTTCTTC	TRBV28	TRBJ2-1	-	-	15
CASSQDWAGSTDTQYF	TGCGCCAGCAGCCAAGATTGGGCAGGGAGCACAGATACGCAGTATTTT	TRBV4-3	TRBJ2-3	-	-	16
CASSYSGTGNNSPLHF	TGTGCCAGCAGTTACTCGGGGACAGGAAACAATTCACCCCTCCACTTT	TRBV6-5	TRBJ1-6	-	TRBD1	16
CASSLQGHTEAFF	TGTGCCAGCAGTTTACAGGGCCACACTGAAGCTTTCTTT	TRBV27	TRBJ1-1	-	-	13
CSVHRDTNTDTQYF	TGCAGCGTTCACCGGGACACCAACACAGATACGCAGTATTTT	TRBV29-1	TRBJ2-3	-	-	14
CASSRSSGGHEQYF	TGTGCCAGCTCCCGGAGTAGCGGGGGCCACGAGCAGTACTTC	TRBV27	TRBJ2-7	-	TRBD2	14
CSVEKGRTGDLYEQYF	TGCAGCGTTGAAAAAGGGAGGACAGGGGATCTCTACGAGCAGTACTTC	TRBV29-1	TRBJ2-7	-	TRBD1	16
CASSLTAAIHEQYF	TGTGCCAGCAGCTTAACAGCAGCCATCCACGAGCAGTACTTC	TRBV7-2	TRBJ2-7	-	-	14
CAIRNSPGGSPTEAFF	TGTGCCATCAGAAACTCTCCAGGGGGAAGTCCCACTGAAGCTTTCTTT	TRBV10-3	TRBJ1-1	-	TRBD1	16
CASSQGAGNSPLHF	TGTGCCAGCAGTCAGGGGGCTGGTAATTCACCCCTCCACTTT	TRBV6-5	TRBJ1-6	once	TRBD1	14
CASSLAIGQGYYEQYF	TGTGCCAGCAGCTTAGCGATCGGACAGGGCTACTACGAGCAGTACTTC	TRBV7-9	TRBJ2-7	-	TRBD1	16
CASSYAGREGEQFF	TGTGCCAGCAGTTACGCCGGGAGGGAAGGTGAGCAGTTCTTC	TRBV6-2/TRBV6-3	TRBJ2-1	-	TRBD2	14
CASSFSTIRGDSNYGYTF	TGTGCCAGCAGCTTTAGCACCATTAGGGGCGATTCCAACTATGGCTACACCTTC	TRBV7-2	TRBJ1-2	few	-	18
CASSRSSGGRYNEQFF	TGCGCCAGCAGCCGATCTAGCGGGGGGCGCTACAATGAGCAGTTCTTC	TRBV4-1	TRBJ2-1	-	TRBD2	16
CASSVLDGPSYEQYF	TGTGCCAGCAGCGTACTGGATGGGCCCTCCTACGAGCAGTACTTT	TRBV9	TRBJ2-7	once	-	15
CASSPLLGQGSNQPQHF	TGTGCCAGCAGCCCACTCCTGGGACAGGGAAGCAATCAGCCCCAGCATTTT	TRBV5-5	TRBJ1-5	-	TRBD1	17
CASSLALSLQETQYF	TGTGCCAGCAGCTTAGCCCTTAGTCTCCAAGAGACCCAGTACTTC	TRBV7-2	TRBJ2-5	-	-	15
CASSLPPDKPCSYEQYF	TGTGCCAGCAGCCTCCCACCAGACAAGCCCTGCTCCTACGAGCAGTACTTC	TRBV3-1/TRBV3-2	TRBJ2-7	few	-	17
CASSPGSSGYYNEQFF	TGTGCCAGCTCACCGGGGTCTAGCGGGTACTACAATGAGCAGTTCTTC	TRBV18	TRBJ2-1	-	TRBD2	16
CASSRGQGPDTQYF	TGTGCCAGCAGCCGCGGACAGGGCCCAGATACGCAGTATTTT	TRBV14	TRBJ2-3	once	TRBD1	14
CASSPRGSHGYTF	TGTGCCAGCAGTCCAAGGGGGAGCCATGGCTACACCTTC	TRBV27	TRBJ1-2	-	-	13
CASSRSGGGYNEQFF	TGTGCCAGCTCCCGTAGCGGGGGGGGCTACAATGAGCAGTTCTTC	TRBV18	TRBJ2-1	-	TRBD2	15
CASSQEPIAAYEQYF	TGTGCCAGCAGCCAAGAACCAATAGCGGCCTACGAGCAGTACTTC	TRBV3-1/TRBV3-2	TRBJ2-7	-	-	15
CASSFLKNTEAFF	TGTGCCAGCAGTTTTCTTAAGAACACTGAAGCTTTCTTT	TRBV12-3/TRBV12-4	TRBJ1-1	-	-	13
CASSNGQDNQPQHF	TGCGCCAGCTCTAACGGACAGGACAATCAGCCCCAGCATTTT	TRBV5-1	TRBJ1-5	few	TRBD1	14
CSEPGQDNYGYTF	TGCAGCGAGCCGGGACAGGATAACTATGGCTACACCTTC	TRBV29-1	TRBJ1-2	-	TRBD1	13
CASSPGDRAMNTEAFF	TGTGCCAGCTCACCGGGGGACAGGGCTATGAACACTGAAGCTTTCTTT	TRBV18	TRBJ1-1	-	TRBD1	16
CASFGTKLFF	TGTGCCAGCTTTGGGACTAAACTGTTTTTT	TRBV12-1	TRBJ1-4	-	-	10
CAISSGTGDGEKLFF	TGTGCCATCTCGTCCGGGACAGGGGATGGAGAAAAACTGTTTTTT	TRBV10-3	TRBJ1-4	once	TRBD1	15
CASSLVLQGAVSYEQYF	TGTGCCAGCAGCTTAGTTCTACAGGGCGCTGTCTCCTACGAGCAGTACTTC	TRBV7-9	TRBJ2-7	-	-	17
CASRRASGLQETQYF	TGTGCCAGCAGAAGGGCTAGCGGGCTGCAAGAGACCCAGTACTTC	TRBV18	TRBJ2-5	-	TRBD2	15
CASSLKPSGKYNEQFF	TGTGCCAGCAGCTTAAAGCCTAGCGGGAAATACAATGAGCAGTTCTTC	TRBV7-3	TRBJ2-1	-	TRBD2	16
CASSNRLLSGNTIYF	TGTGCCAGCAGCAATCGACTGCTCTCTGGAAACACCATATATTTT	TRBV7-2	TRBJ1-3	-	-	15
CARPGGGGQPQHF	TGTGCCAGACCAGGGGGCGGAGGCCAGCCCCAGCATTTT	TRBV6-5	TRBJ1-5	-	TRBD1	13
CASSLVGQGAANEKLFF	TGTGCCAGCAGCTTAGTTGGACAGGGGGCCGCTAATGAAAAACTGTTTTTT	TRBV7-2	TRBJ1-4	-	TRBD1	17
CASSLTGMNTEAFF	TGCGCCAGCAGCTTGACAGGGATGAACACTGAAGCTTTCTTT	TRBV5-1	TRBJ1-1	few	-	14
CASSEDRGGITDTQYF	TGTGCCAGCAGCGAGGATCGCGGGGGGATCACAGATACGCAGTATTTT	TRBV7-6	TRBJ2-3	-	TRBD2	16
CSASQGAINQPQHF	TGCAGTGCTAGTCAGGGGGCCATAAATCAGCCCCAGCATTTT	TRBV20-1	TRBJ1-5	-	TRBD1	14
CASSQSGGTDTQYF	TGTGCCAGCAGCCAAAGCGGGGGGACAGATACGCAGTATTTT	TRBV3-1/TRBV3-2	TRBJ2-3	-	TRBD2	14
CASQQSQGAKDTQYF	TGTGCCAGCCAACAATCACAGGGGGCAAAAGATACGCAGTATTTT	TRBV6-5	TRBJ2-3	-	TRBD1	15
CASSPPLGQIGEAFF	TGTGCCAGCTCACCCCCCCTCGGACAGATCGGTGAAGCTTTCTTT	TRBV18	TRBJ1-1	-	-	15
CASSPGRAGELFF	TGTGCCAGCAGCCCAGGGAGGGCCGGGGAGCTGTTTTTT	TRBV11-2	TRBJ2-2	once	TRBD2	13
CASSFWQGGNQPQHF	TGTGCCAGCAGCTTTTGGCAGGGGGGCAATCAGCCCCAGCATTTT	TRBV5-8	TRBJ1-5	-	TRBD1	15
CSASRGWIEETQYF	TGCAGTGCTAGTCGAGGGTGGATCGAAGAGACCCAGTACTTC	TRBV20-1	TRBJ2-5	-	-	14
CASSGAGNRGSGANVLTF	TGTGCCAGTAGTGGTGCAGGAAACCGGGGCTCTGGGGCCAACGTCCTGACTTTC	TRBV19	TRBJ2-6	-	-	18
CASSSLGGGHYNEQFF	TGTGCCAGCAGTTCCTTGGGGGGAGGACACTACAATGAGCAGTTCTTC	TRBV7-2	TRBJ2-1	-	-	16
CSVGQNEKLFF	TGCAGCGTTGGACAGAATGAAAAACTGTTTTTT	TRBV29-1	TRBJ1-4	-	-	11
CASSPGTGDVDTEAFF	TGTGCCAGCAGTCCCGGGACAGGGGATGTGGACACTGAAGCTTTCTTT	TRBV5-6	TRBJ1-1	few	TRBD1	16
CASSLGLRTDTQYF	TGTGCCAGCAGCTTGGGACTTCGCACAGATACGCAGTATTTT	TRBV5-8	TRBJ2-3	once	-	14
CARKGQYLNYGYTF	TGTGCCAGAAAGGGACAGTACCTAAACTATGGCTACACCTTC	TRBV2	TRBJ1-2	-	TRBD1	14
CASSYLGLAGQEQYF	TGTGCCAGCAGTTACTTGGGACTAGCGGGTCAAGAGCAGTACTTC	TRBV6-2/TRBV6-3	TRBJ2-7	-	TRBD2	15
CASKDTFYEQYF	TGTGCCAGCAAAGACACCTTCTACGAGCAGTACTTC	TRBV6-5	TRBJ2-7	-	-	12
CSVEGPGIGNEQFF	TGCAGCGTTGAAGGCCCGGGAATAGGTAATGAGCAGTTCTTC	TRBV29-1	TRBJ2-1	-	-	14
CASSQQGLAGFPPF	TGTGCCAGCAGCCAGCAGGGACTAGCGGGATTTCCCCCCTTC	TRBV3-1/TRBV3-2	TRBJ2-7	-	TRBD2	14